This T cell receptor (beta chain) was profiled in a study of cytomegalovirus exposure and HLA in healthy donors listed by TCRdb under 2017. Turning to the overall study: In an earlier analysis of some 550 of the donors, approximately 300 Gb of sequence data and 120 million or so unique TCR beta sequences from about 179 million T cells were reported. Across 300 to 400 genotyped donors of the cohort, an average of 235,054 unique TCR beta nucleotide sequences per donor were sequenced, and 15% to 20% of those sequences were non-productive. An earlier analysis of approximately 630 of the donors applied high-throughput TCR beta sequencing to assess whether each TCR beta V gene segment acted as functional or pseudogenic. The study profiled the T cell repertoires of more than 500 subjects by immunosequencing and related them to cytomegalovirus serostatus. A later analysis re-analyzed previously published TCR beta repertoires from approximately 670 donors and added high-resolution HLA genotyping to study TCR occurrence patterns. Typing coverage varied by locus: roughly 620-630 donors for A, B, C, DRB1 and DQB1; 500 to 550 for DQA1; more than 600 for DPA1; approximately 450 for DPB1. In addition to the first cohort of 666 subjects, a separate validation cohort of 130 or so different subjects was used. All discovery cohort repertoires had been generated on a single sequencing platform. Of the 350 to 450 genotyped donors, 65% to 90% fell in the genetic ancestry cluster associated with self-reported Caucasian donors. Alongside the repertoire data, information on donor age, sex, ethnicity and CMV serostatus was compiled. HLA typing covered class I and class II loci at four-digit resolution. Rather than drawing on any new phenotypic data, the later analysis identified candidate immune exposures from TCR beta sequences and the way those sequences occurred across donors. Several DR-DQ haplotypes were treated as single units for association and clustering because of strong linkage in the cohort. A later genetic analysis used genome-wide SNP genotypes for about 60% of the roughly 670 donors, treating that subset as a discovery cohort. Approximately 330 gigabases of sequencing data and roughly 81 million unique TCR sequences made up an early release that covered 500 to 700 HLA-typed donors. To predict cytomegalovirus infection status, the study combined high-throughput TCR immunosequencing, statistical association of individual TCRs with disease status, and machine learning. The aim of the study was to test whether cataloging public T cell receptors could identify signatures of past pathogen exposure.

The V end gives up 5 bases and the J end 4 bases, leaving 3 bases in the junction not matched to a gene. The CDR3 goes from the cysteine to the phenylalanine over 13 residues. The entry retains the CDR3 DNA only, 39 bases that are in frame from base 1. The germline V gene (reference sequence) sets CDR1 to MNHNY and CDR2 to SVGAGI. Notes on this clone: Which antigen it targets is not known. Base-call qualities are not available, and no considerably larger clone is one nucleotide away.

What the study reported, not specific to this receptor: Only TCR beta chains were sequenced in this cohort, and the absence of alpha or paired-chain data limited detectable features. The classifier was reported to diagnose cytomegalovirus status with high specificity and sensitivity in both the original and validation cohorts. While some public TCRs were present in many individuals, most TCR sequences turned up only very rarely across donors. In an earlier analysis of under 600 of the donors, most TCR beta V segments were observed in productive rearrangements about 87% or about 30% of the time, broadly matching IMGT annotations. A later genetic analysis reported fewer N-insertions in productive TCRs among donors in an Asian-associated ancestry cluster than the roughly 650-donor mean. Compared with equally common non-associated chains, HLA-associated TCR beta chains in a later analysis were more clonally expanded and had lower generation probabilities. Most CMV-associated TCR beta chains appeared to be HLA-restricted in a later analysis, and the HLA associations seemed to be driven largely by CMV exposure. In a later analysis, the rate of TCR association differed among HLA loci, with DRB1 alleles having the most associated TCRs and HLA-C alleles having the fewest. Assigning TCR associations to individual alleles was difficult when HLA alleles, especially DR and DQ, strongly co-occurred. For the cohort, immune exposure information was limited to CMV serostatus. It was suggested by the authors that the approach could potentially be generalized to other disease states and immunological phenotypes. The presence/absence analyses assumed that sequencing depth was roughly uniform across donors, and that assumption may not be true. An association between a missense DCLRE1C variant and V-gene and J-gene trimming of TCR beta chains was found in a later genetic analysis and replicated in an independent cohort. A cluster of highly shared sequence variants was judged likely to represent a technical artifact of the sequencing pipeline. Because counts were too low, roughly 17 rarely observed V segments, including chromosome 9 orphons, were left out of the earlier analysis of 500 to 750 of the donors. Some IMGT-functional V segments, including TRBV6-2 and TRBV6-3, could not be told apart with the 87-base-pair reads, so those segments were excluded. In vitro tests confirmed that three of the cytomegalovirus-associated TCR beta chains recognize cytomegalovirus antigens. Because HLA typing was missing for some donors at each locus, association tests included only the typed subset. Several of the top co-occurrence clusters appeared to be linked to parvovirus B19, influenza, CMV and Epstein-Barr virus, according to a later analysis. A total of roughly 160 TCR beta chains were listed by the study as associated with cytomegalovirus. Linkage disequilibrium might explain the correlated functional status among segregating V segments, but an unknown experimental factor could not be excluded. A further reported finding was that TCR beta sequences accurately predicted the HLA-A and HLA-B alleles for most subjects in the first cohort. In a later analysis, 15,000 to 20,000 TCR beta sequences were associated with specific HLA alleles at a false discovery rate of 0.05.

Libraries came from the immunoSEQ multiplex PCR assay. For the multiplex PCR, a mixture combining 60 forward primers for TCR Vbeta segments and 13 reverse primers for TCR Jbeta segments was used. The CDR3 region of rearranged TCR beta genes was amplified from genomic DNA by a multiplex PCR assay. The amplified TCR beta libraries were sequenced on the Illumina HiSeq System as 87-base-pair reads. The paper's data handling went like this. Across the roughly 600 repertoires, a later analysis counted about 81 million unique TCR beta chains, about 10 million of which were shared by at least two donors. Raw reads were error-corrected and collapsed into unique sequences by a nearest-neighbor algorithm in which closely related sequences were merged to remove PCR and sequencing errors. CDR3 sequences were aligned to IMGT reference sequences to assign V, D and J gene segments. For a sequence to be retained, a match of at least six nucleotides to both a V gene segment and a J gene segment was required. A rearrangement counted as productive if the CDR3 had no stop codons and remained in frame with V and J, and every other rearrangement counted as non-productive. CDR3 was defined by IMGT convention, running from the second conserved V-encoded cysteine to the conserved J-encoded phenylalanine. The earlier analysis of approximately 500 of the donors excluded sequences that lacked an unambiguous match to a single V gene segment. In an earlier analysis of 587 of the donors, V segments were called functional above 56.7% productive rearrangements and were called segregating when the between-donor standard deviation exceeded 5%. To diagnose cytomegalovirus status from the catalog of TCR beta chain sequences, a statistical classification framework was built. V and J gene assignment, in a later analysis, came from comparing TCR nucleotide sequences with IMGT/GENE-DB human TR gene sequences. Using the TCRdist pipeline, a later analysis assigned CDR3 sequences along with most-parsimonious VDJ recombination scenarios. In a later analysis, every TCR beta chain was defined by the combination of its CDR3 amino acid sequence and its V-gene family, and reads without a unique V-gene family were dropped. In a later analysis, approximately 590 highly shared, low-generation-probability nucleotide sequences were removed to address suspected cross-contamination and a sequencing artifact. In a later analysis, a clonal expansion index was calculated for each public chain from normalized within-repertoire ranks of inferred template counts. In a later analysis, generation probabilities were computed with a VDJ recombination model fitted to out-of-frame rearrangements, and the resulting probabilities were checked against IGoR. In a later analysis, TCR-TCR, TCR-HLA and TCR-CMV co-occurrence was scored with hypergeometric tests, and a repertoire-size bias correction was applied to TCR pairs. False discovery rates were estimated in a later analysis by permuting HLA or CMV assignments 20 times. In a later analysis, co-occurring TCRs were grouped using DBSCAN, with TCRdist sequence similarity added in when clustering inside HLA-allele-positive subsets. For co-occurrence clustering, repertoires with fewer than 30,000 or more than 120,000 public chains were excluded, along with roughly 5 repertoires with anomalous nucleotide sharing. Drawn from immuneACCESS, this table holds only the in-frame rearrangements with V and J called that TCRdb kept. Clones are partly lost; checked studies trace under half to an unresolved V gene and leave the rest unexplained. V, J and clone size are taken as reported in that table, and D and trimming were inferred from the DNA itself. For this sample the table gives approximately 150,000 clones, of which 81% were detected only once. Of the sample, 4.9% is held by the ten largest clones.

The cohort comprised fewer than 750 healthy bone marrow donors. All cohort members were sampled while nominally healthy, although unrecorded immune exposures were likely present. The donor tested CMV seropositive and was one of the 289 seropositive cohort members. A peripheral blood sample was collected from each donor, and TCR beta sequencing was performed on peripheral blood mononuclear cells. The Qiagen DNeasy Blood Extraction Kit was used to extract genomic DNA from the blood cell samples. The sample comprised PBMCs. The rearrangement joined TRBV6-6 to TRBJ1-2, with 8 central nucleotides matching TRBD1. This sequence was found in a woman aged 18-29 years in good health and CMV-seropositive. The CDR3 corresponds to CASSRTGSYGYTF. Read as DNA, the sequence is TGTGCCAGCAGTAGGACAGGGAGCTATGGCTACACCTTC.